Each of the 14 T cell receptor beta chains below was sequenced from the same sample in a study of CD8+CD57+ T cells in acquired aplastic anemia. Both TCR beta VDJ combination and CDR3 sequence profiling were carried out. Genomic DNA was the template for this profiling. TCRdb re-analysed the reads in MiXCR, keeping a single row per CDR3 protein. The sample consists of about 190,000 distinct CDR3 sequences, 48% of them appearing once. Patients who underwent sequencing had shown CD8+CD57+ cell expansion by flow cytometry. Source material: sorted CD4+, CD8+, or CD8+CD57+ T cells (not recorded which) from PBMCs. The receptors shown here come from a human donor with aplastic anemia.

This chain uses TRBV9 with TRBJ1-4; D is possibly TRBD1 (6 bases). The CDR3 runs 15 residues. V gave up 3 bases and J gave up 3 bases, with 12 bases separating them. Germline CDR1 and CDR2: SGDLS and YYNGEE. The CDR3 reads CASSERGTANEKLFF. The CDR3 DNA reads as TGTGCCAGCAGCGAAAGGGGGACGGCTAATGAAAAACTGTTTTTT.

This clonotype was seen a single time. Since a much larger clone is just one base distant, this may be a read error. CDR3 amino acids: CASSLLIRGGGATYEQYF. CDR3 coding DNA: TGTGCCAGCAGCTTACTCATTCGAGGGGGGGGCGCCACCTACGAGCAGTACTTC. The chain has TRBV13 and TRBJ2-7; perhaps TRBD2 as D (7 bases). Germline CDR1 and CDR2: PRHDT and FYEKMQ (reference sequence). The ends were cut back, 2 bases at V and 2 bases at J, with 22 bases in the middle. The CDR3 sequence is 18 residues long.

The V call is TRBV2, the J call TRBJ1-6; the match to TRBD1 covers 9 bases. V was clipped by 6 bases and J by 5 bases; unmatched bases: 8. CDR3 length equals 16 residues. CDR1 and CDR2 from the germline V gene are SNHLY and FYNNEI. The CDR3 nucleotides are TGTGCCAGCAGCAAGACAGGGGGTCGAGATAATTCACCCCTCCACTTT. Translated: CASSKTGGRDNSPLHF.

The rearrangement links TRBV24-1 to TRBJ1-2; D gene unclear. Per germline, CDR1 KGHDR and CDR2 SFDVKD. The CDR3 is 14 residues long. V was pared by 3 bases and J by 6 bases, with 13 bases between. CDR3 protein: CATSDPDRLDGYTF. The CDR3 nucleotides read TGTGCCACCAGTGATCCTGACCGCTTAGATGGCTACACCTTC.

This clonotype was counted at least ten times. The V and J genes are TRBV5-1 and TRBJ2-7; TRBD2 aligns across 7 bases. CDR1 SGHRS and CDR2 YFSETQ come from the germline V gene. The length of the CDR3 is 14 residues. V trimming: 2 bases; J trimming: 4 bases; junction bases outside the gene matches: 6. CDR3 nucleotides: TGCGCCAGCAGCTTAGGCGGGAGTACGTACGAGCAGTACTTC. Its protein is CASSLGGSTYEQYF.

The chain employs TRBV25-1 and TRBJ1-6; maybe TRBD1 (6 bases). There are 15 residues in the CDR3. V lost 5 bases and J 6 bases, leaving 14 bases between the germline ends. Germline V gene sequence: CDR1 MGHDK, CDR2 SYGVNS. This chain's CDR3 is CASSPPRTANSPLHF. The CDR3 coding sequence is TGTGCCAGCAGTCCCCCCCGGACAGCTAATTCACCCCTCCACTTT.

This clonotype was detected ten times or more. The chain has TRBV12-3 or TRBV12-4 and TRBJ1-2; D may be TRBD1 (6 bases). V lost 2 bases and J 4 bases, leaving 11 bases between the germline ends. This CDR3 comprises 14 residues. CDR3 amino acids: CASSLLGTPYGYTF. The DNA of the CDR3 is TGTGCCAGCAGTTTATTGGGGACACCCTATGGCTACACCTTC.

The chain links TRBV15 to TRBJ2-5; D possibly corresponds to TRBD2 (5 bases). This CDR3 spans 15 amino acids. Germline CDR1 reads LNHNV; CDR2 reads YYDKDF (reference sequence). The V end lost 0 bases, the J end lost 1 base, and 9 bases lay between the germline ends. CDR3 amino acids: CATSRDIGSQETQYF. The CDR3 DNA follows: TGTGCCACCAGCAGAGATATAGGGAGCCAAGAGACCCAGTACTTC. The full variable domain, with the rest looked up from reference TRBV15 and TRBJ2-5, is DAMVIQNPRYQVTQFGKPVTLSCSQTLNHNVMYWYQQKSSQAPKLLFHYYDKDFNNEADTPDNFQSRRPNTSFCFLDIRSPGLGDTAMYLCATSRDIGSQETQYFGPGTRLLVL.

The chain uses TRBV7-8 and TRBJ2-1; TRBD2 agrees at 10 bases. This CDR3 is 15 amino acids long. V lost 1 base to trimming and J lost 8 bases; unmatched junction nucleotides: 5. Germline CDR1 SGHVS, CDR2 FQNEAQ. The CDR3: CASSLVLAGVHEQFF. CDR3 nucleotide sequence: TGTGCCAGCAGCTTAGTGCTAGCGGGAGTGCATGAGCAGTTCTTC.

CDR3 sequence reads: CASSLEQYNSPLHF. Written as DNA, the CDR3 is TGTGCCAGCAGCTTAGAACAGTATAATTCACCCCTCCACTTT. This rearrangement joins TRBV7-9 to TRBJ1-6; D is uncertain. Germline V lookup: CDR1 SEHNR, CDR2 FQNEAQ (reference sequence). With 1 base removed from V and 4 bases from J, the gap between germline ends came to 5 bases. CDR3 size: 14 residues.

V is TRBV2 and J is TRBJ1-2, with a weak D call TRBD1 (5 bases). Looked up from germline, CDR1 is SNHLY and CDR2 is FYNNEI. Trimming removed 6 bases at V and 7 bases at J, with 15 bases between. The length of the CDR3 is 13 residues. CDR3 loop: CASRSRSGSGYTF. The CDR3 nucleotides are TGTGCCAGCAGGTCGAGGTCAGGGTCTGGCTACACCTTC.

This clonotype showed up many times. The chain couples TRBV7-6 to TRBJ2-1, with unresolved D. The CDR3 spans 18 residues. Looked up from germline, CDR1 is SGHVS and CDR2 is FNYEAQ. Trimming took off 4 bases at V and 7 bases at J, with 26 bases between the two ends. DNA of the CDR3: TGTGCCAGCAGCTACGCCCCACTCCCCGCACCCGCAAAAAATGAGCAGTTCTTC. Amino acids: CASSYAPLPAPAKNEQFF.

This chain links TRBV4-1 with TRBJ1-3; D gene unclear. The CDR3 runs to 15 residues. Trimming stripped 0 bases from V and 4 bases from J, with 10 bases between. Germline V gives CDR1 MGHRA, CDR2 YSYEKL. The DNA for the CDR3 is TGCGCCAGCAGCCAAGAATGGGTACCGGGAAACACCATATATTTT. Protein product: CASSQEWVPGNTIYF.

This clonotype was counted ten times or more. The chain couples TRBV20-1 to TRBJ2-1, with 8 bases lining up with TRBD2. The junction had 3 bases not matched to a gene; V was cut back by 3 bases and J by 8 bases. The CDR3 has 12 residues. The V gene's germline CDR1 is DFQATT and CDR2 SNEGSKA (reference sequence). Here the CDR3 DNA reads TGCAGTGCTAGTCAAGCGGGAGATGAGCAGTTCTTC. Residues: CSASQAGDEQFF.